Following are 19 T cell receptor beta chains from one sample sequenced in a study of blood T cell repertoires in COVID-19. Some clones are missing from TCRdb's copy, which holds only in-frame ones; the method was immunoSEQ multiplex PCR. The sample lists 200,000 to 300,000 clones; 86% were seen once. Sequenced input: peripheral blood. The receptors shown here come from a man at least 80 years old with acute or convalescent COVID-19.

This chain uses TRBV4-2 with TRBJ1-6; D perhaps matches TRBD1 (5 bases). Trimming removed 0 bases at V and 9 bases at J, with 12 bases between. The CDR3 runs 15 residues. CDR1 and CDR2 (germline): LGHNA, YNFKEQ. The CDR3 loop reads CASSQDRTGGSPLHF. CDR3 coding DNA: TGTGCCAGCAGCCAAGATAGGACGGGGGGTTCACCCCTCCACTTT.

V usage is TRBV28 and J usage is TRBJ2-3, with TRBD2 as a possible D gene (6 bases). The CDR3 loop spans 15 amino acids. The V end lost 9 bases, the J end lost 0 bases, and 16 bases lay between the germline ends. From germline, CDR1 is MDHEN and CDR2 SYDVKM. CDR3: CASLGTDYSTDTQYF. DNA for the CDR3: TGTGCCAGTCTCGGAACGGACTACAGCACAGATACGCAGTATTTT.

V usage is TRBV30 and J usage is TRBJ1-2; possibly TRBD1 for D (6 bases). The CDR3 runs 14 residues. V lost 6 bases, J lost 7 bases, and 21 bases lay in between. Germline CDR1 is GTSNPN and CDR2 is SVGIG (reference sequence). CDR3: CACRGAGDRSGYTF. CDR3 coding DNA: TGTGCCTGTCGGGGAGCAGGGGATCGAAGTGGCTACACCTTC.

The V and J genes are TRBV19 and TRBJ1-5; perhaps TRBD1 as D (5 bases). The CDR3 extends over 13 amino acids. The V end was cut by 5 bases, the J end by 2 bases, with 7 bases between. Germline CDR1 LNHDA, CDR2 SQIVND (reference sequence). CDR3 DNA sequence: TGTGCCAGTAGTGGGGGGGGCAATCAGCCCCAGCATTTT. Amino acid sequence: CASSGGGNQPQHF.

The chain recombines TRBV19 with TRBJ1-1, with TRBD1 as a possible D gene (6 bases). V lost 2 bases and J lost 7, with 14 bases in between. The CDR3 totals 14 residues. The germline V gene encodes CDR1 LNHDA and CDR2 SQIVND (reference sequence). CDR3: CASSIQGTTSEAFF. CDR3 nucleotide sequence: TGTGCCAGTAGTATACAAGGGACAACTAGTGAAGCTTTCTTT.

This rearrangement joins TRBV6-6 to TRBJ2-4; D remains ambiguous. Trimming removed 5 bases from V and 3 bases from J, with 20 bases in between. The CDR3 runs 17 residues. Per the germline V gene, CDR1 is MNHNY and CDR2 is SVGAGI (reference sequence). CDR3 protein: CASSRLGTSLGKNIQYF. DNA for the CDR3: TGTGCCAGCAGTCGCTTAGGTACCTCCCTAGGCAAAAACATTCAGTACTTC.

The chain is built from TRBV3-1 (or the pseudogene TRBV3-2) and TRBJ2-2, with TRBD1 matching 7 bases. Germline trimming cut 0 bases from V and 2 bases from J; bases unmatched to any gene: 6. The CDR3 extends over 17 amino acids. Germline CDR1 LGHDT, CDR2 YNNKEL (reference sequence). Here the CDR3 reads CASSQDPGGYNTGELFF. CDR3 sequence (DNA): TGTGCCAGCAGCCAAGATCCAGGGGGTTACAACACCGGGGAGCTGTTTTTT.

The V gene is TRBV15, the J gene TRBJ2-1, with D possibly being TRBD1 (6 bases). Per germline, CDR1 LNHNV and CDR2 YYDKDF (reference sequence). V was trimmed by 0 bases and J by 6 bases, leaving 12 bases between them. The CDR3 length is 15 residues. In nucleotides, the CDR3 is TGTGCCACCAGCAGAGAATTTGACAGGTCCAATGAGCAGTTCTTC. Translating gives CATSREFDRSNEQFF.

The chain is built from TRBV6-5 and TRBJ2-5; 8 nucleotides align to TRBD2. CDR1 and CDR2 (germline): MNHEY, SVGAGI. V lost 7 bases and J lost 1; bases outside the gene matches: 8. The CDR3 contains 15 residues. The CDR3 nucleotides are TGTGCCAGCACACTAGCGGACCCCGCCCAAGAGACCCAGTACTTC. It specifies CASTLADPAQETQYF.

The gene calls are TRBV7-6 and TRBJ2-1; TRBD2 matches 9 bases. This CDR3 has 16 residues. The V and J ends lost 5 bases and 10 bases, in that order; junction bases with no gene match: 15. The germline gives CDR1 SGHVS, CDR2 FNYEAQ. Here the CDR3 DNA reads TGTGCCAGCAGCCAGGGTCTAGCGGGATCCCTCGGGGAGCAGTTCTTC. Amino acids: CASSQGLAGSLGEQFF.

The chain recombines TRBV19 with TRBJ2-1; 9 bases agree with TRBD2. CDR3 length equals 15 residues. Germline-derived CDR1 and CDR2 are LNHDA and SQIVND (reference sequence). V gave up 3 bases and J gave up 9 bases; unmatched junction bases: 9. Written as DNA, the CDR3 is TGTGCCAGTAGTATGAGGGCGGGAGGGCCGAGTGAGCAGTTCTTC. Its protein product is CASSMRAGGPSEQFF.

V usage is TRBV9 and J usage is TRBJ1-2; 8 bases match TRBD1. Germline V CDR1 and CDR2: SGDLS, YYNGEE. This CDR3 comprises 13 residues. The V segment lost 4 bases and the J segment 4 bases; nucleotides outside the gene matches: 3. This CDR3 reads CASSPTGAYGYTF. In nucleotides, the CDR3 is TGTGCCAGCAGCCCGACAGGGGCCTATGGCTACACCTTC. Full variable domain (rest looked up from reference TRBV9 and TRBJ1-2): DSGVTQTPKHLITATGQRVTLRCSPRSGDLSVYWYQQSLDQGLQFLIQYYNGEERAKGNILERFSAQQFPDLHSELNLSSLELGDSALYFCASSPTGAYGYTFGSGTRLTVV.

The CDR3 DNA follows: TGTGCCAGTAGTATAGGGAGGAGGACAGAATATGGCTACACCTTC. Encoded protein: CASSIGRRTEYGYTF. This rearrangement joins TRBV19 to TRBJ1-2; perhaps TRBD1 as D (6 bases). Germline lookup yields CDR1 LNHDA and CDR2 SQIVND (reference sequence). The CDR3 loop spans 15 amino acids. Trimming took off 1 base at V and 5 bases at J, with 14 bases between the two ends.

The rearrangement joins TRBV24-1 to TRBJ2-1; 11 bases match TRBD1. The CDR3 loop spans 14 amino acids. Trimming at V came to 6 bases and at J to 6 bases, leaving 3 bases not matched to a gene. Per the germline V gene, CDR1 is KGHDR and CDR2 is SFDVKD. The CDR3, as DNA: TGTGCCACCAGTCCGGGACAGGGGGTCAATGAGCAGTTCTTC. Protein product: CATSPGQGVNEQFF.

V and J are TRBV11-2 and TRBJ2-1; 10 bases line up with TRBD1. CDR1 and CDR2 (germline): SGHAT, FQNNGV. CDR3 length: 15 amino acids. V was pared by 10 bases and J by 9 bases, with 15 bases of the junction left unmatched. For the CDR3, the DNA is TGTGCCACCCGCCCCGGGACAGGGGACTGGGTTGAGCAGTTCTTC. This encodes CATRPGTGDWVEQFF.

The chain employs TRBV6-2 or TRBV6-3 and TRBJ2-4; 8 bases agree with TRBD2. The J segment lost 8 bases and the V segment lost 0 bases, leaving 9 bases of the junction unmatched. CDR3 length: 16 amino acids. Germline V lookup: CDR1 MNHEY, CDR2 SVGEGT. CDR3 sequence reads: CASSYSPGGVLDIQYF. CDR3 nucleotides: TGTGCCAGCAGTTACTCTCCGGGGGGGGTCTTGGACATTCAGTACTTC.

The V gene is TRBV12-3 or TRBV12-4, the J gene TRBJ2-7; D call uncertain. This CDR3 has 12 residues. With 7 bases removed from V and 6 bases from J, the gap between germline ends came to 13 bases. CDR3 sequence (DNA): TGTGCCAGCACCACTACCCCCCTCGAGCAGTACTTC. This sequence encodes CASTTTPLEQYF.

The J gene is TRBJ1-1, the V gene TRBV7-6; 10 bases align to TRBD1. CDR1 and CDR2 (germline): SGHVS, FNYEAQ. The CDR3 has 16 residues. V trimming: 5 bases; J trimming: 1 base; junction bases outside the gene matches: 7. In DNA, the CDR3 is TGTGCCAGCAGCCTCCGGACAGGGGGTGGGAACACTGAAGCTTTCTTT. This sequence encodes CASSLRTGGGNTEAFF.

A few counts support this clone. The gene calls are TRBV28 and TRBJ1-2; TRBD1 matches 8 bases. V dropped 5 bases and J dropped 3; count of bases not matched to a gene: 5. The germline V gene has CDR1 MDHEN and CDR2 SYDVKM. The CDR3 extends over 14 amino acids. The CDR3: CASSPGGDDYGYTF. The CDR3 DNA is TGTGCCAGCAGTCCAGGGGGCGATGACTATGGCTACACCTTC.